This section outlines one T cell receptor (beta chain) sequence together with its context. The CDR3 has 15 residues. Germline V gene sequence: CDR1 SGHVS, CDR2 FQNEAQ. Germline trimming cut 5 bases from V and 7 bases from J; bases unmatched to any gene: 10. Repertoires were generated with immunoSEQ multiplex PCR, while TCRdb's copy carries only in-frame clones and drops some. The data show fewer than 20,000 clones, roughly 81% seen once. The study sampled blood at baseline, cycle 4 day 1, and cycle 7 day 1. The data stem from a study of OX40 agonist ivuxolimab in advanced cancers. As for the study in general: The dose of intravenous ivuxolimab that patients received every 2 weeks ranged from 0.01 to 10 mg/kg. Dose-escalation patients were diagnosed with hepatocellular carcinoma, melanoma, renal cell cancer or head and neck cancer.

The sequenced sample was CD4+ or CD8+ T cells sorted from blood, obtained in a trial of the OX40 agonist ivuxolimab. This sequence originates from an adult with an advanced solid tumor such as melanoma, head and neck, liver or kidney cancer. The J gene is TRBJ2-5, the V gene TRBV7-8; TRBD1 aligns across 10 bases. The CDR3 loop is CASSDRDRGEGTQYF. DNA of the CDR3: TGTGCCAGCAGCGACCGGGACAGGGGAGAGGGGACCCAGTACTTC.